This T cell receptor beta chain stems from a study of PD-1 blockade in classical Hodgkin lymphoma. Study background: Each patient was given nivolumab 3 mg/kg through a vein every 2 weeks. Study results and caveats: Complete responders' diversity at baseline resembled that of newly diagnosed patients. In CD4+ cells, TCR diversity went up significantly by C4D1, but in CD8+ cells it did not. The authors have not defined what causes the repertoire differences, possibly disease activity or prior therapy.

Produced via immunoSEQ multiplex PCR; TCRdb's table is partial and in-frame only. The table records tens of thousands of clones, around four fifths of them present only once. As for time point: cycle 4 day 1 (C4D1), after 5 to 7 weeks of nivolumab. With no exception, relapse followed autologous stem cell transplantation in all patients, and brentuximab vedotin exposure varied. The CDR3 spans 15 residues. Per germline, CDR1 SGDLS and CDR2 YYNGEE. J gave up 4 bases and V 7 bases, and 8 bases lay outside the gene matches. The table lists this clone with a count of one. Antigen unknown. Sequences were derived from peripheral blood mononuclear cells (PBMCs), sampled before the fourth cycle of nivolumab. The sequence was obtained from a human donor with classical Hodgkin lymphoma. The J gene is TRBJ2-7, the V gene TRBV9; 13 bases line up with TRBD2. This chain's CDR3 is CASGGTSGTIYEQYF. Here the CDR3 DNA reads TGTGCCAGCGGGGGGACTAGCGGGACCATATACGAGCAGTACTTC.